At least ten counts were recorded for the clone carrying this T cell receptor (beta chain). This specimen belongs to a study of human T cells and chemical hapten exposure. With 6 bases removed from V and 2 bases from J, the gap between germline ends came to 19 bases. CDR3 length: 15 amino acids. Germline CDR1 and CDR2: SQVTM and ANQGSEA. Sample time point: pre-sensitization, week 0. The treatment: therapeutic diphenylcyclopropenone sensitization with weekly scalp DPC. From whole blood left unfractionated, total RNA was extracted. TCRdb fed the RACE reads into MiXCR, producing one record per CDR3 protein. This table holds about 50,000 distinct CDR3 sequences, 8.5% to 10% found once.

The rearrangement joins TRBV29-1 to TRBJ1-2; perhaps TRBD1 as D (6 bases). Material: whole blood, obtained in connection with sensitization to the hapten diphenylcyclopropenone (DPC). This clonotype originated in a woman aged 30 to 39 with alopecia areata. Some clones in this sample may be carry-over from other donors' samples. CDR3 nucleotide sequence: TGCAGCGTCCTACCCTTTACAGGGCCCAACTATGGCTACACCTTC. It codes for CSVLPFTGPNYGYTF.